This is a list of T cell receptor beta chains from one sample in a study of blood T cell repertoires in COVID-19. Assay used: immunoSEQ multiplex PCR; TCRdb lists only in-frame clones, some missing. Among almost 350,000 clones listed, roughly 90% were seen once. Sequenced sample: PBMCs or T cells enriched from blood (not recorded which). These receptors came from a woman in her twenties or thirties who had been exposed to COVID-19. Each CDR3 is given with its conserved first and last residue. The D gene is left open where the match is weak. Size values are once, few and many counts, or a class for expanded clones, and some rows have none.

>.|TRBV9|.|TRBJ1-1
CASGGVENTEAFF
TGTGCCAGCGGAGGTGTCGAGAACACTGAAGCTTTCTTT
>.|TRBV6-2/TRBV6-3|TRBD2|TRBJ2-2
CASSYTSGAMGTGELFF
TGTGCCAGCAGTTACACTAGCGGAGCCATGGGGACCGGGGAGCTGTTTTTT
>.|TRBV6-6|TRBD1|TRBJ1-5
CASSPLGQGGNQPQHF
TGTGCCAGCAGTCCTCTGGGACAGGGTGGGAATCAGCCCCAGCATTTT
>.|TRBV6-4|TRBD2|TRBJ2-4
CASSDSSGVQYF
TGTGCCAGCAGTGATTCCAGCGGGGTTCAGTACTTC
>.|TRBV28|TRBD1|TRBJ1-2
CASSRGQSSYGYTF
TGTGCCAGCAGCCGGGGACAGAGCTCATATGGCTACACCTTC
>.|TRBV11-2|TRBD1|TRBJ2-7
CASSYRRQGASYEQYF
TGTGCCAGCAGCTACCGCCGACAGGGGGCATCCTACGAGCAGTACTTC
>.|TRBV24-1|.|TRBJ2-1
CATSDFRGNSRNEQFF
TGTGCCACCAGTGATTTTAGGGGGAACTCCCGCAATGAGCAGTTCTTC
>.|TRBV28|TRBD1|TRBJ1-1
CASSSPDRVGTEAFF
TGTGCCAGCAGTTCCCCGGACAGGGTAGGGACTGAAGCTTTCTTT
>once|TRBV3-1/TRBV3-2|TRBD2|TRBJ2-7
CASSPGLPYEQYF
TGTGCCAGCAGCCCGGGACTACCCTACGAGCAGTACTTC
>.|TRBV9|TRBD1|TRBJ1-5
CASSVAGGANQPQHF
TGTGCCAGCAGCGTAGCAGGGGGAGCCAATCAGCCCCAGCATTTT
>.|TRBV6-5|.|TRBJ1-5
CASSYAAGADQPQHF
TGTGCCAGCAGTTATGCAGCAGGGGCGGATCAGCCCCAGCATTTT
>.|TRBV27|.|TRBJ2-7
CASRGRAGPIYSYEQYF
TGTGCCAGCAGGGGTAGGGCAGGGCCTATCTACTCCTACGAGCAGTACTTC
>.|TRBV18|.|TRBJ2-2
CASSPPRQENTGELFF
TGTGCCAGCTCACCACCCCGACAGGAGAACACCGGGGAGCTGTTTTTT
>.|TRBV10-2|TRBD2|TRBJ2-7
CASSESTTSRAF
TGCGCCAGCAGTGAGTCGACGACTAGCAGGGCCTTC
>.|TRBV7-8|TRBD1|TRBJ1-1
CASTSPDRGRVEAFF
TGTGCCAGCACCTCCCCCGACAGGGGAAGAGTTGAAGCTTTCTTT
>.|TRBV9|TRBD1|TRBJ1-3
CASSEQGMGPGNTIYF
TGTGCCAGCAGCGAACAGGGGATGGGGCCTGGAAACACCATATATTTT
>.|TRBV19|TRBD1|TRBJ1-2
CASSIVGTGIGHYGYTF
TGTGCCAGTAGTATAGTCGGGACAGGAATAGGGCACTATGGCTACACCTTC
>.|TRBV3-1/TRBV3-2|TRBD2|TRBJ2-7
CASSQVAGVSYEQYF
TGTGCCAGCAGCCAAGTAGCGGGAGTCTCCTACGAGCAGTACTTC
>few|TRBV27|TRBD2|TRBJ2-2
CASSPPALAGGGAGELFF
TGTGCCAGCAGCCCCCCAGCACTAGCGGGAGGGGGAGCCGGGGAGCTGTTTTTT
>few|TRBV28|.|TRBJ2-5
CASSLFVAAQETQYF
TGTGCCAGCAGCCTTTTTGTAGCGGCCCAAGAGACCCAGTACTTC
>.|TRBV5-1|TRBD1|TRBJ2-5
CASSLADRVGETQYF
TGCGCCAGCAGCTTGGCGGACAGGGTCGGAGAGACCCAGTACTTC
>.|TRBV19|.|TRBJ2-1
CASTLNARSENEQFF
TGTGCCAGTACCCTAAACGCCCGAAGCGAGAATGAGCAGTTCTTC
>few|TRBV5-1|TRBD2|TRBJ2-1
CASSPGLAAYNEQFF
TGCGCCAGCAGCCCCGGACTAGCGGCTTACAATGAGCAGTTCTTC
>.|TRBV7-8|TRBD1|TRBJ2-2
CASSPTGQGTGELFF
TGTGCCAGCAGCCCTACGGGACAGGGGACCGGGGAGCTGTTTTTT
>.|TRBV5-1|.|TRBJ2-7
CASSLAGGALYEQYF
TGCGCCAGCAGCTTGGCCGGCGGTGCCCTCTACGAGCAGTACTTC
>.|TRBV10-2|.|TRBJ1-2
CASRVTERHGYTF
TGCGCCAGCAGAGTTACAGAGAGACATGGCTACACCTTC
>.|TRBV6-5|TRBD1|TRBJ1-1
CASRPTGMNTEAFF
TGTGCCAGCAGGCCGACAGGGATGAACACTGAAGCTTTCTTT
>.|TRBV5-6|.|TRBJ1-4
CASSRGEKLFF
TGTGCCAGCAGCCGGGGTGAAAAACTGTTTTTT
>.|TRBV27|TRBD1|TRBJ1-4
CASSLDGQGNEKLFF
TGTGCCAGCAGCCTGGACGGACAGGGAAATGAAAAACTGTTTTTT
>.|TRBV7-9|.|TRBJ2-7
CASSLVAGHEQYF
TGTGCCAGCAGCTTAGTCGCGGGGCACGAGCAGTACTTC
>.|TRBV28|.|TRBJ1-6
CASSLGDSPLHF
TGTGCCAGCAGTCTAGGGGATTCACCCCTCCACTTT
>.|TRBV7-9|TRBD2|TRBJ2-7
CASSSWLAAYEQYF
TGTGCCAGCAGCTCGTGGCTAGCGGCATACGAGCAGTACTTC
>.|TRBV19|TRBD2|TRBJ2-7
CASSYLAGGPYEQYF
TGTGCCAGTAGCTATCTAGCGGGAGGGCCCTACGAGCAGTACTTC
>.|TRBV21-1|.|TRBJ2-3
CASSRKGRTRAGQGGADTQYF
TGTGCCAGCAGCCGAAAGGGGCGAACCCGGGCGGGACAGGGAGGGGCAGATACGCAGTATTTT
>.|TRBV9|TRBD1|TRBJ1-1
CASSEGQGGNTEAFF
TGTGCCAGCAGCGAGGGACAGGGGGGGAACACTGAAGCTTTCTTT
>.|TRBV27|.|TRBJ2-7
CASSDLLRDNSYEQYF
TGTGCCAGCAGTGATCTCCTCCGGGACAACTCCTACGAGCAGTACTTC
>.|TRBV6-5|.|TRBJ1-2
CASSYSVQVAHGYTF
TGTGCCAGCAGTTACTCGGTACAGGTGGCACATGGCTACACCTTC
>.|TRBV5-1|TRBD2|TRBJ2-1
CASSSGLAGGYNEQFF
TGCGCCAGCAGTTCCGGACTAGCGGGGGGATACAATGAGCAGTTCTTC
>.|TRBV5-6|.|TRBJ1-4
CASSLPQQGNEKLFF
TGTGCCAGCAGCTTGCCCCAGCAGGGGAATGAAAAACTGTTTTTT
>.|TRBV30|.|TRBJ1-5
CAWSLQGNQPQHF
TGTGCCTGGAGCCTACAGGGCAATCAGCCCCAGCATTTT
>.|TRBV10-3|.|TRBJ2-2
CASRATRLTGLNTGELFF
TGTGCCTCACGAGCAACGAGATTAACGGGTTTGAACACCGGGGAGCTGTTTTTT
>.|TRBV19|TRBD2|TRBJ2-7
CASSSGRSYEQYF
TGTGCCAGTAGTAGCGGGAGGTCGTACGAGCAGTACTTC
>.|TRBV3-1/TRBV3-2|TRBD1|TRBJ1-6
CASSQLDRGLSPLHF
TGTGCCAGCAGCCAACTCGACAGGGGTCTCTCCCCCCTCCACTTT
>.|TRBV5-1|.|TRBJ1-1
CASSTRQPGNTEAFF
TGCGCCAGCAGCACTCGACAGCCTGGGAACACTGAAGCTTTCTTT
>.|TRBV14|.|TRBJ1-1
CASSLGLPNTEAFF
TGTGCCAGCAGCTTGGGACTTCCGAACACTGAAGCTTTCTTT
>.|TRBV16|TRBD1|TRBJ1-1
CASNEDRVPNTEAFF
TGTGCCAGCAACGAAGACAGGGTTCCGAACACTGAAGCTTTCTTT
>.|TRBV2|.|TRBJ2-1
CASQQATSYNEQFF
TGTGCCAGTCAGCAGGCGACCTCCTACAATGAGCAGTTCTTC
>.|TRBV19|.|TRBJ1-5
CASGLRGAYSNQPQHF
TGTGCCAGTGGGCTACGGGGGGCTTATAGCAATCAGCCCCAGCATTTT